A selection of T cell receptor beta chains follows, all from one sample in a study of vaccination and CD4 T cells after COVID-19. MiXCR, run by TCRdb on the PCR reads, gives a single entry per CDR3 protein. The table lists about 21,000 distinct CDR3 sequences, around a quarter of them singletons. For these receptors, no antigen is known. Sequenced sample: cultured CD4+ T cells from blood. All receptors derive from a human donor with COVID-19. Both conserved end residues are part of each CDR3. D genes are given only for firm matches. Clone sizes are given selectively: once, few, many, or a class where the clone is expanded.

J,V,size,D,DNA,CDR3
TRBJ1-4,TRBV27,few,TRBD1,TGTGCCAGTCGCCCGCTGGGACAGGGACTTGAAAAACTGTTTTTT,CASRPLGQGLEKLFF
TRBJ1-2,TRBV6-1,few,.,TGTGCCAGCCACCTAGGAGGGGCAGTTAACTATGGCTACACCTTC,CASHLGGAVNYGYTF
TRBJ2-1,TRBV20-1,few,.,TGCAGTGCTAGAGATCACCCAGAGCTGTTCTTC,CSARDHPELFF
TRBJ1-1,TRBV10-3,.,.,TGTGCCATCAGCCAAGGGCCCAGGAACACTGAAGCTTTCTTT,CAISQGPRNTEAFF
TRBJ1-5,TRBV12-3/TRBV12-4,few,TRBD1,TGTGCCAGCAGTCCGGGGACAGGGTTTAGTCAGCCCCAGCATTTT,CASSPGTGFSQPQHF
TRBJ2-7,TRBV30,few,TRBD1,TGTGCCTGGAGCTTTCCCTCGGGACAGCGCTCCTACGAGCAGTACTTC,CAWSFPSGQRSYEQYF
TRBJ1-1,TRBV28,few,.,TGTGCCAGCAAACAGGCCCGGTCCAGGATGAACACTGAAGCTTTCTTT,CASKQARSRMNTEAFF
TRBJ2-3,TRBV7-9,.,TRBD2,TGTGCCAGCAGCTTATTTAGCGGGGGCACAGATACGCAGTATTTT,CASSLFSGGTDTQYF
TRBJ2-7,TRBV14,.,TRBD2,TGTGCCAGCAGCCAAGATCGGGGGGGTTGGGGTTACGAGCAGTACTTC,CASSQDRGGWGYEQYF
TRBJ2-7,TRBV19,.,.,TGTGCCAGTAGCTACCTAGGGTCCTCGTACGAGCAGTACTTC,CASSYLGSSYEQYF
TRBJ2-7,TRBV11-3,.,.,TGTGCCAGCAGGACCGGAGGCTCCTACGAGCAGTACTTC,CASRTGGSYEQYF
TRBJ2-7,TRBV20-1,few,TRBD2,TGCAGTGCTAGAGATGCTAGCGGGGGGCCCACCCTTGAGCAGTACTTC,CSARDASGGPTLEQYF
TRBJ2-3,TRBV7-2,.,.,TGTGCCAGCAGCCTCAGTACTTCCCGCACAGATACGCAGTATTTT,CASSLSTSRTDTQYF
TRBJ1-4,TRBV4-3,.,.,TGCGCCAGCAGCTCCGGCGGGGCAGGTACTAATGAAAAACTGTTTTTT,CASSSGGAGTNEKLFF
TRBJ2-7,TRBV20-1,few,.,TGCAGTGCAATGAGCCCTGTTGACTTGAGCTCCTACGAGCAGTACTTC,CSAMSPVDLSSYEQYF
TRBJ2-3,TRBV10-3,few,TRBD2,TGTGCCATCGGCGGGACTAGCGGGGGGGCTAGCACAGATACGCAGTATTTT,CAIGGTSGGASTDTQYF
TRBJ1-5,TRBV7-2,.,.,TGTGCCAGCAGCTTACTCACGGGGCCTTATAGCAATCAGCCCCAGCATTTT,CASSLLTGPYSNQPQHF
TRBJ2-7,TRBV2,.,.,TGTGCCAGCAGTGAAGCGCGGGGCCCAGGGTATCCGCACGAGCAGTACTTC,CASSEARGPGYPHEQYF
TRBJ2-2,TRBV19,few,.,TGTGCCGCAAGTGCAGGGGCCGCGAACACCGGGGAGCTGTTTTTT,CAASAGAANTGELFF
TRBJ2-7,TRBV5-1,.,.,TGCGCCAGCAGAGAGGGCTACGAGCAGTACTTC,CASREGYEQYF
TRBJ1-2,TRBV7-2,.,TRBD1,TGTGCCAGCAGCTCCGACAGGGGGCGGGGAGCGGGCTACACCTTC,CASSSDRGRGAGYTF
TRBJ2-7,TRBV12-3/TRBV12-4,.,.,TGTGCCAGTCAAGAGGGTTTAGGAGAGCAGTACTTC,CASQEGLGEQYF
TRBJ1-5,TRBV7-2,.,TRBD1,TGTGCCAGCAGCTTAGACAGGGGGGAGTTGCCCCAGCATTTT,CASSLDRGELPQHF
TRBJ1-1,TRBV11-1,few,TRBD1,TGTGCCAGCAGCTTAGTCGTACAGGGGGCGCTGAATGAAGCTTTCTTT,CASSLVVQGALNEAFF
TRBJ1-5,TRBV6-1,.,TRBD1,TGTGCCAGCAGGTCCGGGACAGGGGGTAGAAATCAGCCCCAGCATTTT,CASRSGTGGRNQPQHF
TRBJ1-1,TRBV5-1,.,.,TGCGCCCCCAGCACATTCGGTGCGACTGAAGCTTTCTTT,CAPSTFGATEAFF
TRBJ2-7,TRBV20-1,.,.,TGCAGTGCACAGAACCACAAGAGCTCCTACGAGCAGTACTTC,CSAQNHKSSYEQYF
TRBJ1-3,TRBV10-1,.,.,TGCGCCAGCAGTGAGGCGGGGGCTGGAAACACCATATATTTT,CASSEAGAGNTIYF
TRBJ1-2,TRBV6-1,.,TRBD1,TGTGCCAGCAGTCCCCGGACAGGGGCCCTTCCTGGCTACACCTTC,CASSPRTGALPGYTF
TRBJ2-3,TRBV20-1,few,.,TGCAGTGCTAGAGCATATGTAGCAGATACGCAGTATTTT,CSARAYVADTQYF
TRBJ1-2,TRBV18,few,TRBD1,TGTGCCAGCTCATCTTTAGATGACAGGGCGAGTGGCTACACCTTC,CASSSLDDRASGYTF
TRBJ2-1,TRBV4-3,.,.,TGCGCCAGCAGCCAAGATGGCCACAATGAGCAGTTCTTC,CASSQDGHNEQFF
TRBJ2-7,TRBV6-2/TRBV6-3,once,.,TGTGCCAGCAGTTATGAGAGGGGAGCCTACGAGCAGTACTTC,CASSYERGAYEQYF
TRBJ2-1,TRBV27,.,.,TGTGCCAGCACCCAGGGTAATTCCTACAATGAGCAGTTCTTC,CASTQGNSYNEQFF
TRBJ1-6,TRBV6-5,few,TRBD1,TGTGCCAGCAGTTACCTGACAGGGGGCGATTCACCCCTCCACTTT,CASSYLTGGDSPLHF
TRBJ2-1,TRBV7-9,.,.,TGTGCCAGCAGCTTAGGTGGTAGCGGAGGAGAAGGGCAGTTCTTC,CASSLGGSGGEGQFF
TRBJ1-1,TRBV5-1,.,.,TGCGCCAGCAGCTTGGGTGAGGGCGGATTCGTTGAAGCTTTCTTT,CASSLGEGGFVEAFF
TRBJ2-5,TRBV20-1,.,TRBD1,TGCAGTGCTAGGATTGGGACAGTTCAAGAGACCCAGTACTTC,CSARIGTVQETQYF
TRBJ1-5,TRBV20-1,few,TRBD1,TGCAGTGCTACGGGACAGGGTGCTTATAGCAATCAGCCCCAGCATTTT,CSATGQGAYSNQPQHF
TRBJ2-1,TRBV14,.,TRBD2,TGTGCCAGCAGCCGGAAACTAGCGGCCTCCTACAATGAGCAGTTCTTC,CASSRKLAASYNEQFF